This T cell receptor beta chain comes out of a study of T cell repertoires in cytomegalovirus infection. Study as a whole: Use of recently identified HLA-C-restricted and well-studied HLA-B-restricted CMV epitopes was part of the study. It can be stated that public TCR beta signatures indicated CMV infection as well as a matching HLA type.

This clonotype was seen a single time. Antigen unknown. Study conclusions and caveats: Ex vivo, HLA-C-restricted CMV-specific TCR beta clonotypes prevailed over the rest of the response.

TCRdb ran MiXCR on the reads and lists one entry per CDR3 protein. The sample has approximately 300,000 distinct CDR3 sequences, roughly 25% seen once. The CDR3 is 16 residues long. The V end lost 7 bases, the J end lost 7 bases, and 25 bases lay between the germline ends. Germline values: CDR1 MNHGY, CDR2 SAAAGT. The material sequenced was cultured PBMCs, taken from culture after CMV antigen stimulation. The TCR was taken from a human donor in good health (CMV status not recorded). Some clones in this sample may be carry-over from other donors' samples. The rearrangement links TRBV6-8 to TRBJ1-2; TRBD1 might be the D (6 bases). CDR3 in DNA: TGTGCCAGCATAGGGGGGGGGGAGGCGAGGAGCGGTGGCTACACCTTC. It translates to CASIGGGEARSGGYTF.